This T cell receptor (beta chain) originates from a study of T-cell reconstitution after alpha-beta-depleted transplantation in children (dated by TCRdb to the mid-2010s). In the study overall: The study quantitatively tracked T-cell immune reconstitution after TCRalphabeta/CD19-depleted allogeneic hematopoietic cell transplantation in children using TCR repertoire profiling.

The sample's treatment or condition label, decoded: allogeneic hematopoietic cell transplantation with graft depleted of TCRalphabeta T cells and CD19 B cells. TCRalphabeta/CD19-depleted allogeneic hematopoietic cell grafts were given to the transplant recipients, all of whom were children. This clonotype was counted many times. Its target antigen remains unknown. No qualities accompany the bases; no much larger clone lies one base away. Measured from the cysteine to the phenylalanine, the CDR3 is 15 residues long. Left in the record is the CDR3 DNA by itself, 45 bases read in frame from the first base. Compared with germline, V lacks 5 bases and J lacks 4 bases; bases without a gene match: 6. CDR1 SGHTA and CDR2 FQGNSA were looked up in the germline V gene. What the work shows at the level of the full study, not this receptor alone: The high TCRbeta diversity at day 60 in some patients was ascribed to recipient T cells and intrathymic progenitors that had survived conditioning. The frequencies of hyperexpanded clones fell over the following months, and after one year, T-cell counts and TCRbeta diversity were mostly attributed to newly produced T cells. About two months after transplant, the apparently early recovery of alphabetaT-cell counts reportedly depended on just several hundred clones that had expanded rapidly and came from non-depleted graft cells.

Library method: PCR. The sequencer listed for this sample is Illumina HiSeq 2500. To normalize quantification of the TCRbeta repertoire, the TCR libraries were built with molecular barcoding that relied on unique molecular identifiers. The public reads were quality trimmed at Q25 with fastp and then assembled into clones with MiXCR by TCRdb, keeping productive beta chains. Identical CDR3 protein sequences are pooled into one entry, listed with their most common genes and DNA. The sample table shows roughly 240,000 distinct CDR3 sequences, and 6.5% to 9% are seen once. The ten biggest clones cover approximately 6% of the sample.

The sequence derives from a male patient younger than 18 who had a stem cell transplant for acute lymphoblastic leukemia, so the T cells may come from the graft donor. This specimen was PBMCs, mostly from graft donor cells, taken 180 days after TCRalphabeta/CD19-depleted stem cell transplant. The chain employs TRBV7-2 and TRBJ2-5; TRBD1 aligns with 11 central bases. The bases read TGTGCCAGCAGCCCGTGGGACAGGGGGGGAGAGACCCAGTACTTC. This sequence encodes CASSPWDRGGETQYF. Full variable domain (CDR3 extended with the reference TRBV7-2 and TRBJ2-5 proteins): GAGVSQSPSNKVTEKGKDVELRCDPISGHTALYWYRQSLGQGLEFLIYFQGNSAPDKSGLPSDRFSAERTGGSVSTLTIQRTQQEDSAVYLCASSPWDRGGETQYFGPGTRLLVL.